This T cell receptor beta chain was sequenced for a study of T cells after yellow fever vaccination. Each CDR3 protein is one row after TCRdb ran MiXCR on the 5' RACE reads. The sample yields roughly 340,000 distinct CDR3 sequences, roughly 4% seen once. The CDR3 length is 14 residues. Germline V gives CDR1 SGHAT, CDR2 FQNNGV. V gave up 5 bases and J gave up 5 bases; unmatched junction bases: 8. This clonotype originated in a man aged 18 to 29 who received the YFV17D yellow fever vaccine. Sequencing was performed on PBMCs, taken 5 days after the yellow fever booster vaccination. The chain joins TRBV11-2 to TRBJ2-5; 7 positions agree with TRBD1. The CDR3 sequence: CASSKRQGDETQYF. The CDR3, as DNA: TGTGCCAGCAGCAAGCGACAGGGTGACGAGACCCAGTACTTC.